The TCR beta chain described here comes from a study of a mutant IDH1 vaccine in newly diagnosed glioma. Study context: First vaccine doses came 4-6 weeks after radiotherapy alone, or with temozolomide cycles. Study-wide results and limits: Across multiple MHC alleles, 90% to 95% of patients had vaccine-induced responses. Top peripheral T cell clonotype shifts appeared unrelated to pseudoprogression.

As to time point: week 35, safety follow-up. Alongside topical imiquimod, each dose of vaccine comprised 300 ug of mutant IDH1 20-mer peptide. Astrocytomas that were new, WHO grade 3 or 4, IDH1-mutant and ATRX-lost were present in the donors. Worth noting for this clone: Its antigen is not known.

Using immunoSEQ multiplex PCR, the repertoire was profiled, and TCRdb retains in-frame clones only, with some absent. The sample has over 35,000 clones, about 83% seen once. This CDR3 comprises 12 residues. CDR1 is SQVTM, CDR2 ANQGSEA, per germline. V was trimmed by 7 bases and J by 7 bases, leaving 17 bases between them. This receptor was identified in a woman aged 45-59 years with glioma. The sequences come from PBMCs, collected from a glioma patient whose treatment included an IDH1 peptide vaccine. The V and J genes are TRBV29-1 and TRBJ2-7; unclear D gene. The CDR3 reads CSAGPSFGEQYF. The CDR3 bases are TGCAGCGCCGGCCCCAGTTTCGGGGAGCAGTACTTC.